This T cell receptor beta chain was identified during a study of T cells in Graves' hyperthyroidism and ophthalmopathy. Study results and caveats: Also found in blood were most expanded thyroid clonotypes above 0.001.

TCR beta CDR3 regions were amplified from RNA transcripts. An initial round of RT-PCR targeting the TCR CDR3 relied on the HTBI primer set. From the multiplex PCR reads, TCRdb called clonotypes with MiXCR, one entry per CDR3 protein. The top ten clones hold about 26% of a sample with around 100,000 distinct CDR3 sequences, 45% to 50% of them seen once. The hyperthyroidism was newly diagnosed and had lasted under 2 months; the patients were aged 18 to 65. This clonotype is a singleton in its sample. Antigen unknown. Sequenced sample: blood. The receptor was derived from a man aged 40-55 years with Graves' hyperthyroidism.

CDR3 coding DNA: TGTGCCAGCAGCTTAGGGACTAGCGGGACCTACGAGCAGTACTTC. This codes for CASSLGTSGTYEQYF. V and J are TRBV7-8 and TRBJ2-7, with 12 bases fitting TRBD2. V lost 1 base, J lost 2 bases, and 0 bases stayed unmatched. CDR3 length: 15 residues. Germline lookup yields CDR1 SGHVS and CDR2 FQNEAQ.